These 14 T cell receptor beta chains share one sample of origin, sequenced in a study of T-cell memory formation after mild COVID-19. TCRdb re-derived calls from the 5' RACE reads in MiXCR, one entry per CDR3 protein. The repertoire holds 65,000 to 90,000 distinct CDR3 sequences, with about 15% as singletons. The source material was PBMCs or a T cell subset sorted from them (not recorded which). These receptors all stem from an adult woman who had mild COVID-19 (a few samples of this study predate the infection). Cell type and time point are not known.

This clonotype turned up a few times. The V call is TRBV20-1, the J call TRBJ1-3, with a tentative D call TRBD1 (6 bases). CDR1 is DFQATT and CDR2 is SNEGSKA in the germline V gene (reference sequence). This CDR3 comprises 14 residues. V dropped 1 base and J dropped 4 bases, with 11 bases sitting between them. The CDR3 protein is CSARVRGGGNTIYF. CDR3 nucleotides: TGCAGTGCTAGAGTCCGAGGGGGGGGAAACACCATATATTTT.

CDR3 protein: CATSDSGGREAYEQYF. The CDR3 bases are TGTGCCACCAGTGACTCCGGGGGGCGGGAAGCCTACGAGCAGTACTTC. V and J are TRBV24-1 and TRBJ2-7; weak D call: TRBD2 (7 bases). The V and J ends lost 4 bases and 2 bases respectively, with 17 bases between them. Germline V gene lookup returns CDR1 KGHDR and CDR2 SFDVKD. The CDR3 extends over 16 amino acids.

This clonotype turned up a few times. CDR3 sequence reads: CASSSGTSSYEQYF. CDR3 DNA sequence: TGTGCCAGCAGCTCCGGGACTAGCTCCTACGAGCAGTACTTC. V usage is TRBV7-9 and J usage is TRBJ2-7; 8 nucleotides align to TRBD2. Germline V gene data show CDR1 as SEHNR and CDR2 as FQNEAQ (reference sequence). V gave up 4 bases and J gave up 0 bases; unmatched junction bases: 2. This CDR3 comprises 14 residues.

CDR3 amino acids: CASSYSSYQETQYF. DNA for the CDR3: TGTGCCAGCAGTTACTCTTCGTACCAAGAGACCCAGTACTTC. The gene calls are TRBV6-5 and TRBJ2-5; D is ambiguous. Trimming cost V 0 bases and J 0 bases, with 5 bases left between them. This CDR3 spans 14 amino acids. The V gene's germline CDR1 is MNHEY and CDR2 SVGAGI.

The V call is TRBV7-9, the J call TRBJ2-7; D is perhaps TRBD2 (5 bases). This CDR3 is built from 14 residues. The V and J ends lost 1 base and 6 bases respectively, with 13 bases between them. The germline CDR1 and CDR2 sequences are SEHNR and FQNEAQ (reference sequence). CDR3 bases: TGTGCCAGCAGCTTAGACCCCGGGGTCGGCGAGCAGTACTTC. Translating gives CASSLDPGVGEQYF.

The rearrangement uses TRBV12-3 or TRBV12-4 and TRBJ2-1; tentatively, D is TRBD2 (5 bases). The V end was cut by 6 bases, the J end by 6 bases, with 21 bases between. The CDR3 has 16 amino acids. Written as DNA, the CDR3 is TGTGCCAGCAGCCCTATAAAAGACTATGTTACCAATGAGCAGTTCTTC. This encodes CASSPIKDYVTNEQFF.

The V call is TRBV2, the J call TRBJ2-2, with 7 bases that match TRBD2. Germline CDR1 reads SNHLY; CDR2 reads FYNNEI. The CDR3 loop spans 17 amino acids. Trimming at V came to 1 base and at J to 1 base, leaving 6 bases not matched to a gene. The CDR3 nucleotides read TGTGCCAGCAGTGAAGAGCGGGCGGGAGAGAACACCGGGGAGCTGTTTTTT. Protein: CASSEERAGENTGELFF.

The V call is TRBV10-2, the J call TRBJ1-1; D gene ambiguous. The germline V and J ends were trimmed by 3 bases and 4 bases, with 3 bases remaining between them. From germline, CDR1 is WSHSY and CDR2 SAAADI. The CDR3 extends over 11 amino acids. The CDR3 DNA follows: TGCGCCAGCAGTGACCCCACTGAAGCTTTCTTT. Its protein is CASSDPTEAFF.

This chain joins TRBV7-6 and TRBJ2-5; D is possibly TRBD1 (5 bases). CDR3 size: 14 residues. The germline V and J ends were trimmed by 1 base and 3 bases, with 9 bases remaining between them. Germline assignment: CDR1 SGHVS and CDR2 FNYEAQ. The CDR3 is CASSLVGPKETQYF. CDR3 sequence (DNA): TGTGCCAGCAGCTTAGTGGGGCCCAAAGAGACCCAGTACTTC.

V is TRBV11-1 and J is TRBJ2-7; TRBD1 is a possible D gene (5 bases). V lost 4 bases and J 4 bases, leaving 11 bases between the germline ends. Germline CDR1 SGHAT, CDR2 FQDESV (reference sequence). The CDR3 consists of 13 residues. The CDR3 region has the DNA TGTGCCAGCAGCTCCCAGGGTCATTACGAGCAGTACTTC. Its translation: CASSSQGHYEQYF.

This clonotype has just a few counts. The V and J genes are TRBV27 and TRBJ2-7; 7 bases are a match to TRBD2. The CDR3 spans 11 residues. Germline CDR1 is MNHEY and CDR2 is SMNVEV (reference sequence). V lost 8 bases to trimming and J lost 6 bases; unmatched junction nucleotides: 4. The CDR3 sequence is CASLGRGEQYF. CDR3 bases: TGTGCCAGCCTGGGGAGGGGCGAGCAGTACTTC.

This clonotype was detected only a few times. The V gene is TRBV5-1, the J gene TRBJ2-5; 8 bases are a match to TRBD2. With V trimmed by 4 bases and J by 3 bases, 8 bases remained unmatched. The CDR3 has 15 residues. The germline gives CDR1 SGHRS, CDR2 YFSETQ. The CDR3 loop is CASSPGERGKETQYF. The CDR3 bases are TGCGCCAGCAGCCCGGGGGAGCGGGGGAAAGAGACCCAGTACTTC.

CDR3 region: CASSITGNSYEQYF. CDR3 coding DNA: TGTGCCAGCAGTATTACCGGGAACTCCTACGAGCAGTACTTC. The J gene is TRBJ2-7, the V gene TRBV28; the D gene is possibly TRBD2 (5 bases). CDR1 and CDR2 (germline): MDHEN, SYDVKM. V lost 5 bases, J lost 0 bases, and 11 bases lay in between. The CDR3 runs 14 residues.

This clonotype was counted only a few times. This chain uses TRBV4-2 with TRBJ2-5, with D tentatively TRBD2 (6 bases). The germline gives CDR1 LGHNA, CDR2 YNFKEQ. Trimming took off 8 bases at V and 5 bases at J, with 21 bases between the two ends. This CDR3 contains 15 residues. The DNA of the CDR3 is TGTGCCAGCTCCTCGGGGGAGGAGGTTGGGGAGACCCAGTACTTC. Its translation: CASSSGEEVGETQYF.